The 25 T cell receptor beta chains presented below share a single source sample, sequenced in a study of cytomegalovirus exposure and HLA in healthy donors. Primers included in the PCR were 60 Vbeta and 13 Jbeta primers. Here immunoSEQ multiplex PCR was the method, and the copy in TCRdb shows in-frame clones only, minus some. The data show under 300,000 clones, with around 81% seen just once and about 7.3% held by the top ten. The sequenced material came from PBMCs. Receptors were obtained from a woman aged 55-69 years in good health and CMV-seropositive.

The chain carries TRBV29-1 and TRBJ2-5, with TRBD1 matching 7 bases. The better agreement between TRBJ2-7 and the DNA end casts doubt on the J call. Germline values: CDR1 SQVTM, CDR2 ANQGSEA. This CDR3 has 14 residues. The CDR3: CSARQGNFLYEQYF. The CDR3, as DNA: TGCAGCGCTAGACAGGGCAATTTCCTCTACGAGCAGTACTTC.

V gene TRBV5-1 combines with J gene TRBJ2-7; D perhaps matches TRBD1 (8 bases). CDR3 size: 15 residues. Per the germline V gene, CDR1 is SGHRS and CDR2 is YFSETQ. V lost 2 bases, J lost 0 bases, and 12 bases lay in between. Here the CDR3 DNA reads TGCGCCAGCAGCTTCAACAGGGGGGGCTCCTACGAGCAGTACTTC. This translates into CASSFNRGGSYEQYF.

There are a few counts of this clone. The chain combines TRBV5-4 with TRBJ1-1; D ambiguous. V shed 0 bases and J shed 4 bases, with 13 bases lying between them. Germline-derived CDR1 and CDR2 are SGHNT and YYREEE (reference sequence). This CDR3 comprises 15 residues. The CDR3 coding sequence is TGTGCCAGCAGCTTGGAGGCGGGAAGAGGCACTGAAGCTTTCTTT. Amino acids: CASSLEAGRGTEAFF.

The genes are TRBV5-1 and TRBJ2-7, with 9 bases identical to TRBD2. Germline V lookup: CDR1 SGHRS, CDR2 YFSETQ. V was pared by 0 bases and J by 0 bases, with 4 bases of the junction left unmatched. The CDR3 contains 16 residues. The CDR3 loop reads CASSLGASGISYEQYF. In DNA form, the CDR3 reads TGCGCCAGCAGCTTGGGGGCTAGCGGGATCTCCTACGAGCAGTACTTC. Drawing the rest from reference TRBV5-1 and TRBJ2-7, the complete variable domain is KAGVTQTPRYLIKTRGQQVTLSCSPISGHRSVSWYQQTPGQGLQFLFEYFSETQRNKGNFPGRFSGRQFSNSRSEMNVSTLELGDSALYLCASSLGASGISYEQYFGPGTRLTVT.

The J gene is TRBJ1-2, the V gene TRBV6-1, with D unclear. From germline, CDR1 is MNHNS and CDR2 SASEGT. The CDR3 loop spans 13 amino acids. V lost 8 bases and J lost 1, with 11 bases in between. The CDR3 loop is CASSAGINYGYTF. Here the CDR3 DNA reads TGTGCCAGCTCCGCGGGCATTAACTATGGCTACACCTTC.

The rearrangement links TRBV4-2 to TRBJ1-2, with D possibly matching TRBD1 (5 bases). Trimming removed 4 bases from V and 2 bases from J, with 11 bases in between. This CDR3 has 14 amino acids. Germline assignment: CDR1 LGHNA and CDR2 YNFKEQ. The CDR3 nucleotides are TGTGCCAGCAGCCCGGACCGGGGGAACTATGGCTACACCTTC. Its protein is CASSPDRGNYGYTF.

The rearrangement joins TRBV12-5 to TRBJ1-5, with 11 bases fitting TRBD1. CDR1 is LGHNT, CDR2 FRNRAP, per germline. This CDR3 is built from 16 residues. J was trimmed by 1 base and V by 7 bases; bases with no gene match: 6. In DNA form, the CDR3 reads TGTGCTAGTGTCTGGGGGACAGGGGGAAGCAATCAGCCCCAGCATTTT. Its protein product is CASVWGTGGSNQPQHF. The whole variable domain, remainder taken from reference TRBV12-5 and TRBJ1-5, is DARVTQTPRHKVTEMGQEVTMRCQPILGHNTVFWYRQTMMQGLELLAYFRNRAPLDDSGMPKDRFSAEMPDATLATLKIQPSEPRDSAVYFCASVWGTGGSNQPQHFGDGTRLSIL.

V and J are TRBV6-1 and TRBJ1-2, with D tentatively TRBD1 (5 bases). The germline V gene encodes CDR1 MNHNS and CDR2 SASEGT. With 3 bases removed from V and 8 bases from J, the gap between germline ends came to 13 bases. The CDR3 consists of 13 residues. CDR3 DNA: TGTGCCAGCAGTGATGGGGCATCCTCCGGCTACACCTTC. The encoded protein is CASSDGASSGYTF.

This chain's CDR3 is CASSPIGGAGELFF. The CDR3 DNA reads as TGTGCCAGCAGCCCCATCGGGGGAGCCGGGGAGCTGTTTTTT. V and J are TRBV7-3 and TRBJ2-2; D perhaps matches TRBD2 (6 bases). This CDR3 is built from 14 residues. Trimming removed 5 bases at V and 6 bases at J, with 13 bases between. The germline V gene has CDR1 SGHTA and CDR2 FQGTGA.

The V and J genes are TRBV5-8 and TRBJ2-7; D gene ambiguous. V lost 1 base, J lost 2 bases, and 10 bases lay in between. CDR3 size: 14 residues. CDR1 is SGHTS and CDR2 is YDEGEE in the germline V gene. The CDR3, as DNA: TGTGCCAGCAGCTTGCGAGGCAGCGCCTACGAGCAGTACTTC. Translated: CASSLRGSAYEQYF.

The CDR3 reads CASRRRGQIDYGYTF. Here the CDR3 DNA reads TGTGCCAGCAGGAGGCGGGGACAGATAGACTATGGCTACACCTTC. The rearrangement uses TRBV5-6 and TRBJ1-2, with TRBD1 matching 7 bases. V was clipped by 5 bases and J by 3 bases; unmatched bases: 10. The CDR3 has 15 residues. Looked up from germline, CDR1 is SGHDT and CDR2 is YYEEEE.

The sample holds one count of this clone. The chain uses TRBV30 and TRBJ2-1, with 13 bases lining up with TRBD2. With V trimmed by 0 bases and J by 4 bases, 15 bases remained unmatched. The germline V gene has CDR1 GTSNPN and CDR2 SVGIG (reference sequence). This CDR3 spans 20 amino acids. This CDR3 is CAWSVERLAGGTLVYNEQFF. The DNA of the CDR3 is TGTGCCTGGAGTGTAGAAAGACTAGCGGGAGGAACTTTAGTTTACAATGAGCAGTTCTTC.

CDR3 nucleotide sequence: TGCGCCAGCAGCCCCGACCCCGGGAAAACCTACGAGCAGTACTTC. Encoded protein: CASSPDPGKTYEQYF. This chain uses TRBV5-1 with TRBJ2-7; weak D call: TRBD2 (5 bases). There are 15 residues in the CDR3. The germline V gene encodes CDR1 SGHRS and CDR2 YFSETQ. V was trimmed by 4 bases and J by 2 bases, leaving 16 bases between them.

The gene calls are TRBV6-6 and TRBJ2-7, with TRBD2 as a possible D gene (6 bases). V shed 5 bases and J shed 7 bases, with 12 bases lying between them. The CDR3 loop spans 12 amino acids. Looked up from germline, CDR1 is MNHNY and CDR2 is SVGAGI (reference sequence). DNA of the CDR3: TGTGCCAGCAGTACGGGAGTAGCTGAGCAGTACTTC. Translating it yields CASSTGVAEQYF.

The CDR3 sequence is CASNWANTEAFF. The CDR3 bases are TGTGCCAGCAATTGGGCGAACACTGAAGCTTTCTTT. V and J are TRBV28 and TRBJ1-1; D remains ambiguous. The V gene's germline CDR1 is MDHEN and CDR2 SYDVKM. This CDR3 region has 12 residues. V was pared by 7 bases and J by 1 base, with 7 bases between.

This chain uses TRBV5-1 with TRBJ1-3; 9 nucleotides line up with TRBD1. Germline assignment: CDR1 SGHRS and CDR2 YFSETQ. V shed 2 bases and J 4 bases; nucleotides not matched to a gene: 7. This CDR3 spans 16 amino acids. In DNA form, the CDR3 reads TGCGCCAGCAGCTTACCCGGGACAGGGTCAGGAAACACCATATATTTT. Protein: CASSLPGTGSGNTIYF.

The chain employs TRBV11-1 and TRBJ2-7; 13 bases align to TRBD2. Germline V gene data show CDR1 as SGHAT and CDR2 as FQDESV (reference sequence). Trimming at V came to 6 bases and at J to 4 bases, leaving 9 bases not matched to a gene. The CDR3 is 16 residues long. The CDR3 DNA sequence: TGTGCCAGCAGTCGATCCGGGACTAGCGGGATTTACGAGCAGTACTTC. As protein: CASSRSGTSGIYEQYF. Using reference TRBV11-1 and TRBJ2-7 for the parts outside the CDR3, the full variable domain is EAEVAQSPRYKITEKSQAVAFWCDPISGHATLYWYRQILGQGPELLVQFQDESVVDDSQLPKDRFSAERLKGVDSTLKIQPAELGDSAMYLCASSRSGTSGIYEQYFGPGTRLTVT.

The DNA of the CDR3 is TGCGCCAGCAGCTTGGAAGGGCTAGCGAGCTCCTACGAGCAGTACTTC. Encoded protein: CASSLEGLASSYEQYF. The genes are TRBV5-1 and TRBJ2-7, with TRBD2 as a possible D gene (6 bases). Germline-derived CDR1 and CDR2 are SGHRS and YFSETQ. The V end lost 0 bases, the J end lost 0 bases, and 13 bases lay between the germline ends. The CDR3 consists of 16 residues. Complete variable domain (other parts from reference TRBV5-1 and TRBJ2-7): KAGVTQTPRYLIKTRGQQVTLSCSPISGHRSVSWYQQTPGQGLQFLFEYFSETQRNKGNFPGRFSGRQFSNSRSEMNVSTLELGDSALYLCASSLEGLASSYEQYFGPGTRLTVT.

V gene TRBV5-1 combines with J gene TRBJ2-7; the match to TRBD2 covers 9 bases. V lost 4 bases to trimming and J lost 0 bases; unmatched junction nucleotides: 5. Germline V CDR1 and CDR2: SGHRS, YFSETQ. The CDR3 runs to 15 residues. For the CDR3, the DNA is TGCGCCAGCAGCCAGGGACTAGCAGACTCCTACGAGCAGTACTTC. It encodes CASSQGLADSYEQYF.

This clone was counted a few times. J is TRBJ2-1 and V is TRBV9; 9 bases fit TRBD2. The V and J ends lost 5 bases and 6 bases, in that order; junction bases with no gene match: 9. There are 15 residues in the CDR3. The germline gives CDR1 SGDLS, CDR2 YYNGEE. CDR3 protein: CASSLGASGTNEQFF. The CDR3 DNA follows: TGTGCCAGCAGTTTGGGGGCTAGCGGGACCAATGAGCAGTTCTTC.

The J gene is TRBJ1-1, the V gene TRBV6-6, with 9 bases identical to TRBD1. The germline gives CDR1 MNHNY, CDR2 SVGAGI (reference sequence). V dropped 6 bases and J dropped 6; count of bases not matched to a gene: 14. This CDR3 contains 16 residues. The CDR3 loop reads CASSRVPGQGGSEAFF. DNA for the CDR3: TGTGCCAGCAGCCGAGTCCCGGGACAGGGAGGATCTGAAGCTTTCTTT.

The chain joins TRBV28 to TRBJ1-3; 7 nucleotides line up with TRBD1. The V gene end was trimmed by 9 bases and the J gene end by 4 bases; junction bases not matched to a gene: 9. Germline lookup yields CDR1 MDHEN and CDR2 SYDVKM. CDR3 length: 14 amino acids. In DNA form, the CDR3 reads TGTGCCAGTCACTCTACAGGGGACGGAAACACCATATATTTT. Translating gives CASHSTGDGNTIYF.

This sequence joins TRBV4-1 and TRBJ1-4, with D perhaps matching TRBD1 (6 bases). CDR1 is MGHRA and CDR2 is YSYEKL in the germline V gene. The V and J ends lost 1 base and 7 bases respectively, with 16 bases between them. The CDR3 runs 16 residues. Here the CDR3 reads CASSQGEGTTSEKLFF. CDR3 in DNA: TGCGCCAGCAGCCAAGGGGAGGGGACAACGAGTGAAAAACTGTTTTTT.

This clone turned up a few times. The gene calls are TRBV5-1 and TRBJ2-1; 7 bases line up with TRBD2. The germline gives CDR1 SGHRS, CDR2 YFSETQ. J gave up 7 bases and V 4 bases, and 14 bases lay outside the gene matches. There are 16 residues in the CDR3. This CDR3 reads CASSAKGGSVGNEQFF. The CDR3 nucleotides read TGCGCCAGCAGCGCCAAGGGCGGGAGCGTGGGAAATGAGCAGTTCTTC.

Only one count was recorded for this clone. This chain uses TRBV28 with TRBJ2-5; no clear D gene. The CDR3 sequence is 12 residues long. Germline V gene sequence: CDR1 MDHEN, CDR2 SYDVKM. V dropped 5 bases and J dropped 2 bases, with 6 bases sitting between them. As DNA, the CDR3 is TGTGCCAGCAGTCCACGGCAAGAGACCCAGTACTTC. Protein product: CASSPRQETQYF.